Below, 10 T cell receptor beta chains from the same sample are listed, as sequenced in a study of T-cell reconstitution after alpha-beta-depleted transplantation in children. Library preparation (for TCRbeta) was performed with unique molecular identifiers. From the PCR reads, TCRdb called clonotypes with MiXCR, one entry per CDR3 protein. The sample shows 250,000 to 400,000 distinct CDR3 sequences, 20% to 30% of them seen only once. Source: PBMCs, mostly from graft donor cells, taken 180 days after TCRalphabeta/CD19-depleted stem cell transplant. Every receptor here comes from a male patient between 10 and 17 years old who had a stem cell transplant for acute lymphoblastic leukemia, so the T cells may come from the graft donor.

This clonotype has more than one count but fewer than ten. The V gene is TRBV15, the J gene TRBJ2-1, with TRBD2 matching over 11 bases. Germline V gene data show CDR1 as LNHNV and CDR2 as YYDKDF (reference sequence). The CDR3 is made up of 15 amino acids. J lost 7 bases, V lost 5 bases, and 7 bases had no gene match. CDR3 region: CATSGLGTSGNEQFF. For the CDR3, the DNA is TGTGCCACCAGCGGCTTAGGGACTAGCGGTAATGAGCAGTTCTTC.

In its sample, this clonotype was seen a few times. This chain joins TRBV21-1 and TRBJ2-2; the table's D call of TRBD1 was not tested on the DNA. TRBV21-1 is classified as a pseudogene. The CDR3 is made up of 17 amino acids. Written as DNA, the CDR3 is TGTGCCAGCAGCAAAGCCCTTATGACAGGGGACACCGGGGAGCTGTTTTTT. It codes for CASSKALMTGDTGELFF.

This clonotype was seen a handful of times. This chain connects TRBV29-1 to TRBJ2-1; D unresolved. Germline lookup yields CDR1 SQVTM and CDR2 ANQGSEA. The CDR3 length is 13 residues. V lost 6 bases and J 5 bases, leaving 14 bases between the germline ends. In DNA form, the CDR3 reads TGCAGCGTACGCGTGGCGTCCCACAATGAGCAGTTCTTC. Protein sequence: CSVRVASHNEQFF.

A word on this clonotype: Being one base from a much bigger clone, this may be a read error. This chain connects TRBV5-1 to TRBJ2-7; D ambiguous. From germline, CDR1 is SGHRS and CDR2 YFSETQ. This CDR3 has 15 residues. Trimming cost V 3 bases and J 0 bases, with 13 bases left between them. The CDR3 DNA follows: TGCGCCAGCAGCTGGTACGGGTATAGCTCCTACGAGCAGTACTTC. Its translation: CASSWYGYSSYEQYF.

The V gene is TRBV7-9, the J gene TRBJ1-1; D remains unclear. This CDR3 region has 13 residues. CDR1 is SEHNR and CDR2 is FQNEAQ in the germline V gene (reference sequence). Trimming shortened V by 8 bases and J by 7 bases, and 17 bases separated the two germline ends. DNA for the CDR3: TGTGCCAGCGAGGCGCGGGATGAGAATGAAGCTTTCTTT. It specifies CASEARDENEAFF.

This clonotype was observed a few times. CDR3 bases: TGTGCCAGCAGCGTAGGGTCGGAAACCTACGAGCAGTACTTC. The encoded protein is CASSVGSETYEQYF. This rearrangement joins TRBV9 to TRBJ2-7; D ambiguous. Germline CDR1 SGDLS, CDR2 YYNGEE. Trimming removed 0 bases at V and 2 bases at J, with 9 bases between. The CDR3 has 14 residues.

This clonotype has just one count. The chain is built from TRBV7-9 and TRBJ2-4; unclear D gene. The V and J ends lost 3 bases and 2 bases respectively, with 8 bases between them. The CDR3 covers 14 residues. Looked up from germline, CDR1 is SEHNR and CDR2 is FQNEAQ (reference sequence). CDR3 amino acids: CASSLVGSKNIQYF. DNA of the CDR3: TGTGCCAGCAGCTTGGTGGGATCCAAAAACATTCAGTACTTC.

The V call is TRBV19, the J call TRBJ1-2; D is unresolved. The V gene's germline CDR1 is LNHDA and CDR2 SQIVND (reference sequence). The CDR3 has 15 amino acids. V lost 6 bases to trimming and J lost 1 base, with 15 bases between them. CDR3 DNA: TGTGCCAGTAGGGTCAGCCACATTATTAACTATGGCTACACCTTC. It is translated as CASRVSHIINYGYTF. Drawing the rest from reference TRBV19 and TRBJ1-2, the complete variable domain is DGGITQSPKYLFRKEGQNVTLSCEQNLNHDAMYWYRQDPGQGLRLIYYSQIVNDFQKGDIAEGYSVSREKKESFPLTVTSAQKNPTAFYLCASRVSHIINYGYTFGSGTRLTVV.

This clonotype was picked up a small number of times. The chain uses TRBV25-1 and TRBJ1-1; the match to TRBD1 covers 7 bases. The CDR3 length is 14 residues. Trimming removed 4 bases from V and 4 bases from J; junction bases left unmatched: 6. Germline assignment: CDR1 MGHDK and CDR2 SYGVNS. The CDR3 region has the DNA TGTGCCAGCAGTGTAGGGGGCAGTGCCACTGAAGCTTTCTTT. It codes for CASSVGGSATEAFF.

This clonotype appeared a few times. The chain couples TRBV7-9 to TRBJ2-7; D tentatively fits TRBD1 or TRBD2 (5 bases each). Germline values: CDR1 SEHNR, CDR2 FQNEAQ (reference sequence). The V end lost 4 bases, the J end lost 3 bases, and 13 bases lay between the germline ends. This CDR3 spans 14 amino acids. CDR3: CASSSLGDRYEQYF. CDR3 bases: TGTGCCAGCAGCTCACTGGGGGATCGCTACGAGCAGTACTTC. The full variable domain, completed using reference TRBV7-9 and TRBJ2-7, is DTGVSQNPRHKITKRGQNVTFRCDPISEHNRLYWYRQTLGQGPEFLTYFQNEAQLEKSRLLSDRFSAERPKGSFSTLEIQRTEQGDSAMYLCASSSLGDRYEQYFGPGTRLTVT.